This TCR beta chain emerged from a study of OX40 agonist ivuxolimab in advanced cancers. Study summary: Dose-escalation patients were diagnosed with hepatocellular carcinoma, melanoma, renal cell cancer or head and neck cancer.

J gave up 3 bases and V 2 bases, and 16 bases lay outside the gene matches. This CDR3 is built from 18 residues. CDR1 and CDR2 from the germline V gene are MNHEY and SMNVEV (reference sequence). Generated by immunoSEQ multiplex PCR, the TCRdb table keeps only in-frame clones and is missing some. The sample lists about 77,000 clones, 85% occurring once. Patients who had autoimmune disease history or got systemic immunosuppression were left out. This sequence was found in an adult with an advanced solid tumor such as melanoma, head and neck, liver or kidney cancer. J is TRBJ2-7 and V is TRBV27, with 7 bases aligning to TRBD1. Sample: CD4+ or CD8+ T cells sorted from blood, taken in a trial of the OX40 agonist ivuxolimab. CDR3 protein: CASSLVNPPGGLNYEQYF. CDR3 sequence (DNA): TGTGCCAGCAGTTTAGTTAATCCCCCAGGGGGTCTGAACTACGAGCAGTACTTC.